Following are 31 T cell receptor beta chains from one sample sequenced in a study of Ad26.COV2.S vaccination and SARS-CoV-2 variants. Only in-frame clones appear in the TCRdb table, and some are missing; sequencing was by immunoSEQ multiplex PCR. The sample has about 370,000 clones, about 88% seen once. Indicated treatment: roughly 18 received Ad26.COV2.S at low or high dose, single or two shots; about 5 received placebo; per-sample allocation not given. Vaccine and placebo recipients were sampled on day 63 after the first injection. Here the sequenced sample was peripheral blood, taken in a trial of Ad26.COV2.S vaccine versus placebo. The receptors come from a person between 18 and 60 years old who received the Ad26.COV2.S COVID-19 vaccine or a placebo.

The rearrangement uses TRBV11-2 and TRBJ2-4; tentatively, D is TRBD1 (6 bases). This CDR3 contains 14 residues. Trimming left V 0 bases short and J 9 bases short, with 12 bases between. Germline V lookup: CDR1 SGHAT, CDR2 FQNNGV. For the CDR3, the DNA is TGTGCCAGCAGCTTAGATTGGGACATCCCCATTCAGTACTTC. Protein: CASSLDWDIPIQYF.

This sequence joins TRBV5-4 and TRBJ2-2; D perhaps matches TRBD1 (6 bases). The germline gives CDR1 SGHNT, CDR2 YYREEE (reference sequence). Trimming took off 2 bases at V and 1 base at J, with 12 bases between the two ends. The CDR3 runs to 16 residues. The CDR3 bases are TGTGCCAGCAGCTTTGGGGGCGCGGGGAACACCGGGGAGCTGTTTTTT. Its translation is CASSFGGAGNTGELFF. Full variable domain (remainder filled in from reference TRBV5-4 and TRBJ2-2): ETGVTQSPTHLIKTRGQQVTLRCSSQSGHNTVSWYQQALGQGPQFIFQYYREEENGRGNFPPRFSGLQFPNYSSELNVNALELDDSALYLCASSFGGAGNTGELFFGEGSRLTVL.

The V call is TRBV5-4, the J call TRBJ2-1; 8 nucleotides agree with TRBD2. Germline trimming cut 4 bases from V and 0 bases from J; bases unmatched to any gene: 6. CDR1 and CDR2 (germline): SGHNT, YYREEE (reference sequence). The CDR3 totals 16 residues. The CDR3 sequence is CASSPRGGDSYNEQFF. CDR3 DNA sequence: TGTGCCAGCAGCCCCCGGGGGGGAGACTCCTACAATGAGCAGTTCTTC.

This clone has just a few counts. V and J are TRBV4-3 and TRBJ2-7; 7 bases are shared with TRBD2. The CDR3 runs 17 residues. CDR1 LGHNA and CDR2 YSLEER come from the germline V gene. Unmatched junction bases numbered 8, after V lost 0 bases and J lost 0 bases. In DNA form, the CDR3 reads TGCGCCAGCAGCCAAGAGTTTGGTGGGAGGGACTCCTACGAGCAGTACTTC. Protein: CASSQEFGGRDSYEQYF.

The CDR3 here is CASSSGVQLQETQYF. In DNA, the CDR3 is TGTGCCAGCAGCTCAGGGGTTCAACTCCAAGAGACCCAGTACTTC. V gene TRBV11-3 combines with J gene TRBJ2-5, with D perhaps TRBD1 (6 bases). Germline V CDR1 and CDR2: SGHNT, YENEEA. The CDR3 runs 15 residues. Trimming took 4 bases from V and 1 from J, leaving 13 bases between them.

Details on this clone: The sample holds other DNA sequences that translate to the same CDR3. The genes are TRBV6-6 and TRBJ2-1, with D unresolved. In germline, CDR1 is MNHNY, CDR2 SVGAGI (reference sequence). This CDR3 spans 15 amino acids. The germline V and J ends were trimmed by 0 bases and 1 base, with 7 bases remaining between them. The CDR3 is CASSYSRGSYNEQFF. The CDR3 DNA reads as TGTGCCAGCAGTTACTCCAGAGGTTCCTACAATGAGCAGTTCTTC.

CDR3 DNA: TGTGCCAGCAGCTTAAGGGGACCCACAGATACGCAGTATTTT. This translates into CASSLRGPTDTQYF. This chain uses TRBV11-2 with TRBJ2-3; the D call may be TRBD1 or TRBD2 (5 bases each). Germline assignment: CDR1 SGHAT and CDR2 FQNNGV. Trimming stripped 2 bases from V and 2 bases from J, with 8 bases between. CDR3 length: 14 amino acids.

J is TRBJ2-7 and V is TRBV27, with a weak D call TRBD1 (6 bases). The CDR3 runs 14 residues. V was cut by 0 bases and J by 5 bases, with 11 bases left in between. Germline V gene lookup returns CDR1 MNHEY and CDR2 SMNVEV (reference sequence). This chain's CDR3 is CASSLSWTAHEQYF. In DNA form, the CDR3 reads TGTGCCAGCAGTTTATCGTGGACAGCCCACGAGCAGTACTTC.

The V call is TRBV7-9, the J call TRBJ2-1, with D possibly being TRBD2 (6 bases). CDR1 and CDR2 from the germline V gene are SEHNR and FQNEAQ (reference sequence). The ends were cut back, 0 bases at V and 2 bases at J, with 11 bases in the middle. The CDR3 sequence is 16 residues long. CDR3 in DNA: TGTGCCAGCAGCTTAGCGCTGGCGGGGCCCTACAATGAGCAGTTCTTC. Protein sequence: CASSLALAGPYNEQFF. Filled out from reference TRBV7-9 and TRBJ2-1, the complete variable domain reads DTGVSQNPRHKITKRGQNVTFRCDPISEHNRLYWYRQTLGQGPEFLTYFQNEAQLEKSRLLSDRFSAERPKGSFSTLEIQRTEQGDSAMYLCASSLALAGPYNEQFFGPGTRLTVL.

The chain is built from TRBV18 and TRBJ2-7; 7 bases are a match to TRBD2. V dropped 2 bases and J dropped 0; count of bases not matched to a gene: 4. The CDR3 has 15 residues. Germline values: CDR1 KGHSH, CDR2 LQKENI. The CDR3 bases are TGTGCCAGCTCACCATTCCTAGCGGTCTCCTACGAGCAGTACTTC. This encodes CASSPFLAVSYEQYF.

The chain combines TRBV18 with TRBJ1-1, with D possibly TRBD1 on 6 matching bases. CDR3 length equals 15 residues. Trimming took off 6 bases at V and 6 bases at J, with 20 bases between the two ends. Germline values: CDR1 KGHSH, CDR2 LQKENI. CDR3 loop: CASSHRQVWAPEAFF. CDR3 bases: TGTGCCAGCTCTCATAGACAGGTTTGGGCCCCTGAAGCTTTCTTT. Supplemented by reference TRBV18 and TRBJ1-1, the full variable domain reads NAGVMQNPRHLVRRRGQEARLRCSPMKGHSHVYWYRQLPEEGLKFMVYLQKENIIDESGMPKERFSAEFPKEGPSILRIQQVVRGDSAAYFCASSHRQVWAPEAFFGQGTRLTVV.

This clone appeared once. The rearrangement links TRBV6-2 or TRBV6-3 to TRBJ2-2; D not certain. Germline-derived CDR1 and CDR2 are MNHEY and SVGEGT. This CDR3 region has 15 residues. Trimming cost V 2 bases and J 1 base, with 8 bases left between them. The CDR3 protein is CASSYTAGNTGELFF. In DNA, the CDR3 is TGTGCCAGCAGTTACACTGCAGGGAACACCGGGGAGCTGTTTTTT.

The genes are TRBV5-6 and TRBJ1-1; tentatively, D is TRBD1 (6 bases). The germline gives CDR1 SGHDT, CDR2 YYEEEE. The CDR3 is 14 residues long. V gave up 2 bases and J gave up 4 bases, with 12 bases separating them. This chain's CDR3 is CASSFTGGFTEAFF. CDR3 DNA: TGTGCCAGCAGCTTTACTGGGGGCTTCACTGAAGCTTTCTTT.

The chain links TRBV7-6 to TRBJ2-1, with D maybe TRBD1 (5 bases). V was cut by 1 base and J by 6 bases, with 16 bases left in between. Per germline, CDR1 SGHVS and CDR2 FNYEAQ. This CDR3 region has 16 residues. The CDR3 protein is CASSLVGALNPNEQFF. CDR3 DNA: TGTGCCAGCAGCTTAGTTGGGGCGTTAAATCCCAATGAGCAGTTCTTC.

The J gene is TRBJ1-4, the V gene TRBV10-2; D may be TRBD1 (5 bases). In germline, CDR1 is WSHSY, CDR2 SAAADI. The germline V and J ends were trimmed by 6 bases and 4 bases, with 9 bases remaining between them. CDR3 length: 13 residues. CDR3 nucleotide sequence: TGCGCCAGCAGGGGACCACTTAATGAAAAACTGTTTTTT. Translated, it gives CASRGPLNEKLFF.

This CDR3 is CASSPGRAYYEQYF. As DNA, the CDR3 is TGTGCCAGCAGCCCGGGAAGAGCCTACTACGAGCAGTACTTC. The chain has TRBV3-1 (or the pseudogene TRBV3-2) and TRBJ2-7; tentative D call: TRBD2 (5 bases). The CDR3 is 14 amino acids. The germline gives CDR1 LGHDT, CDR2 YNNKEL (reference sequence). V lost 4 bases, J lost 3 bases, and 13 bases lay in between.

V gene TRBV27 combines with J gene TRBJ2-7; TRBD2 matches at 9 bases. Germline V gene data show CDR1 as MNHEY and CDR2 as SMNVEV (reference sequence). With 10 bases clipped from V and 6 bases from J, the junction kept 10 bases outside the gene matches. The CDR3 spans 13 residues. CDR3 sequence reads: CAIGSGRYSEQYF. The CDR3 DNA sequence: TGTGCCATTGGTAGCGGGAGATACAGCGAGCAGTACTTC.

The chain combines TRBV6-5 with TRBJ2-3; no reliable D call. Deletions cut 0 bases from V and 4 bases from J, with 8 bases between. The germline gives CDR1 MNHEY, CDR2 SVGAGI. The CDR3 spans 14 residues. CDR3 loop: CASSYSSGADTQYF. CDR3 coding DNA: TGTGCCAGCAGTTACTCCTCAGGAGCAGATACGCAGTATTTT.

This clone was picked up a small number of times. This chain uses TRBV28 with TRBJ1-5, with no clear D. CDR3 length equals 13 residues. Germline V CDR1 and CDR2: MDHEN, SYDVKM. The V gene lost 2 bases and the J gene lost 7 bases, with 9 bases spanning the gap. The CDR3 loop is CASSLGIGQPQHF. Written as DNA, the CDR3 is TGTGCCAGCAGTTTAGGCATAGGGCAGCCCCAGCATTTT.

V usage is TRBV29-1 and J usage is TRBJ2-5; D possibly corresponds to TRBD1 (5 bases). The V gene's germline CDR1 is SQVTM and CDR2 ANQGSEA. The CDR3 length is 13 residues. V was shortened by 7 bases and J by 3 bases, with 15 bases between the two germline ends. CDR3 DNA: TGCAGCGGTCAGGACGAAGGGGAAGAGACCCAGTACTTC. Translating gives CSGQDEGEETQYF.

The chain carries TRBV6-5 and TRBJ2-6; the D is unclear. This CDR3 spans 13 amino acids. Germline V gene sequence: CDR1 MNHEY, CDR2 SVGAGI. Trimming left V 6 bases short and J 4 bases short, with 7 bases between. As DNA, the CDR3 is TGTGCCAGCAGGTTCCTCGGGGCCAACGTCCTGACTTTC. Protein: CASRFLGANVLTF.

This chain connects TRBV10-3 to TRBJ2-3; 8 bases are a match to TRBD2. The CDR3 has 17 residues. Looked up from germline, CDR1 is ENHRY and CDR2 is SYGVKD. Trimming took 11 bases from V and 4 from J; bases not matched to a gene: 20. The DNA of the CDR3 is TGTGCCGCCCGGAGGAGCTCTCCGGGAGGGAACCCAGATACGCAGTATTTT. Translation gives CAARRSSPGGNPDTQYF.

The CDR3 bases are TGTGCCAGCAGCATTCAGGGGGGGGTGTTCTACGAGCAGTACTTC. Translated, it gives CASSIQGGVFYEQYF. The chain employs TRBV7-2 and TRBJ2-7, with D perhaps TRBD1 or TRBD2 (7 bases each). This CDR3 spans 15 amino acids. The germline V and J ends were trimmed by 5 bases and 3 bases, with 17 bases remaining between them. The germline gives CDR1 SGHTA, CDR2 FQGNSA.

V usage is TRBV11-2 and J usage is TRBJ2-7, with D perhaps given as TRBD1 or TRBD2 (6 bases each). Germline V gene sequence: CDR1 SGHAT, CDR2 FQNNGV. This CDR3 region has 16 residues. The V end lost 4 bases, the J end lost 6 bases, and 22 bases lay between the germline ends. CDR3 residues: CASSSWGRDWSGEQYF. For the CDR3, the DNA is TGTGCCAGCAGCTCGTGGGGGCGGGATTGGTCCGGCGAGCAGTACTTC.

This clone was detected only once. The chain links TRBV28 to TRBJ1-1; possibly TRBD1 for D (6 bases). CDR3 length: 15 residues. CDR1 is MDHEN and CDR2 is SYDVKM in the germline V gene. Trimming took off 4 bases at V and 3 bases at J, with 15 bases between the two ends. CDR3 bases: TGTGCCAGCAGTTCACCGAACAGGGTGCACACTGAAGCTTTCTTT. This codes for CASSSPNRVHTEAFF.

The J gene is TRBJ2-1, the V gene TRBV4-2; D is undetermined. Germline loops: CDR1 LGHNA, CDR2 YNFKEQ. Trimming removed 0 bases at V and 7 bases at J, with 7 bases between. This CDR3 is 13 amino acids long. CDR3 DNA sequence: TGTGCCAGCAGCCAAGATCTGAGGAATGAGCAGTTCTTC. Protein sequence: CASSQDLRNEQFF.

The chain uses TRBV7-2 and TRBJ2-3; 11 bases are shared with TRBD1. Germline CDR1 and CDR2: SGHTA and FQGNSA. The CDR3 is 16 residues long. The junction had 6 bases not matched to a gene; V was cut back by 5 bases and J by 2 bases. Here the CDR3 DNA reads TGTGCCAGCAGCCCAGGACAGGGGGCAGCCACAGATACGCAGTATTTT. As protein: CASSPGQGAATDTQYF.

The chain joins TRBV6-5 to TRBJ2-3, with D uncertain. CDR3 length equals 13 residues. Germline V CDR1 and CDR2: MNHEY, SVGAGI. V was clipped by 2 bases and J by 0 bases, with 3 bases between them. CDR3 residues: CASSYDSTDTQYF. As DNA, the CDR3 is TGTGCCAGCAGTTACGACAGCACAGATACGCAGTATTTT.

This chain joins TRBV5-1 and TRBJ1-1; no reliable D call. Germline lookup yields CDR1 SGHRS and CDR2 YFSETQ. This CDR3 spans 14 amino acids. The V and J ends lost 0 bases and 5 bases respectively, with 11 bases between them. CDR3 nucleotide sequence: TGCGCCAGCAGCTTGGGTACGGCGGAGACTGAAGCTTTCTTT. It specifies CASSLGTAETEAFF.

The chain carries TRBV2 and TRBJ2-2, with no clear D. Germline CDR1 is SNHLY and CDR2 is FYNNEI. This CDR3 region has 15 residues. The ends were cut back, 8 bases at V and 5 bases at J, with 18 bases in the middle. The chain's CDR3 is CASSLWGQRTGELFF. The CDR3, as DNA: TGTGCCAGCTCCCTTTGGGGTCAAAGGACCGGGGAGCTGTTTTTT.

This clone has only one observation. The chain employs TRBV4-2 and TRBJ2-4, with D perhaps matching TRBD1 (5 bases). Deletions cut 0 bases from V and 8 bases from J, with 8 bases between. Germline V lookup: CDR1 LGHNA, CDR2 YNFKEQ. There are 13 residues in the CDR3. The CDR3 is CASSQEGAYIQYF. CDR3 DNA: TGTGCCAGCAGCCAAGAAGGGGCATACATTCAGTACTTC.